A single sample gave rise to the 5 T cell receptor beta chains below, sequenced in a study of early T cells in non-severe SARS-CoV-2 infection. From the 5' RACE reads, TCRdb called clonotypes with MiXCR, one entry per CDR3 protein. The repertoire has some 26,000 distinct CDR3 sequences, 4% to 5.5% of them found once; the top ten carry roughly 10%. The sequencing input was whole blood. The receptor set was obtained from an adult who was a healthcare worker with PCR-confirmed SARS-CoV-2 infection or an uninfected control (not recorded which).

This clonotype was recorded at least ten times. The chain links TRBV29-1 to TRBJ2-1, with no clear D. Germline lookup yields CDR1 SQVTM and CDR2 ANQGSEA. CDR3 size: 13 residues. Trimming took 7 bases from V and 0 from J, leaving 10 bases between them. CDR3 protein: CSGKGFSYNEQFF. Here the CDR3 DNA reads TGCAGCGGTAAAGGGTTCTCCTACAATGAGCAGTTCTTC.

This clonotype came up many times. Here the CDR3 reads CSVAAGITDTQYF. The CDR3 DNA reads TGCAGCGTTGCAGCGGGGATCACAGATACGCAGTATTTT. The rearrangement joins TRBV29-1 to TRBJ2-3, with 7 positions matching TRBD2. The germline V gene encodes CDR1 SQVTM and CDR2 ANQGSEA. The CDR3 consists of 13 residues. The V gene end was trimmed by 4 bases and the J gene end by 2 bases; junction bases not matched to a gene: 3.

This clonotype has a count of ten or more. The chain has TRBV12-3 or TRBV12-4 and TRBJ2-7, with 9 positions matching TRBD1. This CDR3 comprises 20 residues. V trimming: 6 bases; J trimming: 3 bases; junction bases outside the gene matches: 24. Here the CDR3 DNA reads TGTGCCAGCAGCTTTCGGAACCTGGGACAGGGAGGGAATGTAAGCTACGAGCAGTACGTC. As protein: CASSFRNLGQGGNVSYEQYV.

V usage is TRBV18 and J usage is TRBJ2-3, with D perhaps matching TRBD1 or TRBD2 (5 bases each). The CDR3 has 15 residues. Germline CDR1 KGHSH, CDR2 LQKENI. Between the trimmed V and J ends, which lost 9 bases and 2 bases, there was a span of 18 bases. CDR3 in DNA: TGTGCCAGTACCGCTTATGTGGGGACCACAGATACGCAGTATTTT. This gives the protein CASTAYVGTTDTQYF.

In this sample, this clonotype turned up many times. V gene TRBV7-6 combines with J gene TRBJ2-1, with D hard to call. Germline V gene sequence: CDR1 SGHVS, CDR2 FNYEAQ. This CDR3 has 14 amino acids. With 5 bases removed from V and 5 bases from J, the gap between germline ends came to 13 bases. The CDR3 loop is CASSIGPLDNEQFF. CDR3 nucleotides: TGTGCCAGCAGCATCGGGCCTCTAGACAATGAGCAGTTCTTC.